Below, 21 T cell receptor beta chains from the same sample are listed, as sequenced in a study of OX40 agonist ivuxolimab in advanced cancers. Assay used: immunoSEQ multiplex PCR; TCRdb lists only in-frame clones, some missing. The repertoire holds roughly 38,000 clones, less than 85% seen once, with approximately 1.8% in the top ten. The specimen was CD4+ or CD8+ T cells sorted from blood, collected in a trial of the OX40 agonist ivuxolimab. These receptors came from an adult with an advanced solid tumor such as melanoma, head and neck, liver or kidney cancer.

This CDR3 reads CASSEGLTNTEAFF. In DNA, the CDR3 is TGTGCCAGCAGTGAAGGACTAACGAACACTGAAGCTTTCTTT. The chain combines TRBV6-1 with TRBJ1-1; no clear D. This CDR3 has 14 residues. Germline-derived CDR1 and CDR2 are MNHNS and SASEGT. The V end was cut by 1 base, the J end by 1 base, with 7 bases between.

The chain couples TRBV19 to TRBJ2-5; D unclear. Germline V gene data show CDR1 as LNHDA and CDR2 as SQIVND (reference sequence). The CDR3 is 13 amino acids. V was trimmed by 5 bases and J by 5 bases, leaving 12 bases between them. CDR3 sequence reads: CASSLGSGETQYF. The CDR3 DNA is TGTGCCAGTAGTCTCGGCTCCGGGGAGACCCAGTACTTC.

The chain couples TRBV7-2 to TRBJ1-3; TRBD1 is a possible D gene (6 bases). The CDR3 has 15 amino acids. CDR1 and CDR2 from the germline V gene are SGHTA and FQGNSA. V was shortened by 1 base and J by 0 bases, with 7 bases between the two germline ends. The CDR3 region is CASSLVGASGNTIYF. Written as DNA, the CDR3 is TGTGCCAGCAGCTTAGTGGGGGCCTCTGGAAACACCATATATTTT.

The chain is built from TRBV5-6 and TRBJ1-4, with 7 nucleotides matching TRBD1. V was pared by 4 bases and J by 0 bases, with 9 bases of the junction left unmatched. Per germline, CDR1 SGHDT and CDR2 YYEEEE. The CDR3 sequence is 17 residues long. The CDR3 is CASSRTTGVSTNEKLFF. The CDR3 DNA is TGTGCCAGCAGCCGCACCACAGGGGTGTCAACTAATGAAAAACTGTTTTTT.

The CDR3 protein is CASSQDILAGIFYEQYF. The CDR3 nucleotides are TGCGCCAGCAGCCAAGATATACTAGCGGGGATTTTCTACGAGCAGTACTTC. The chain carries TRBV4-1 and TRBJ2-7; 10 nucleotides agree with TRBD2. V gave up 0 bases and J gave up 3 bases; unmatched junction bases: 8. Germline V gives CDR1 MGHRA, CDR2 YSYEKL. The CDR3 has 17 residues.

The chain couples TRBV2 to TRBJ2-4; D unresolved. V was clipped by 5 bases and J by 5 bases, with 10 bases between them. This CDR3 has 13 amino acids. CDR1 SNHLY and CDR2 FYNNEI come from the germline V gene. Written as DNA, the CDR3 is TGTGCCAGCAGTATCGACGCGCAAAACATTCAGTACTTC. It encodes CASSIDAQNIQYF.

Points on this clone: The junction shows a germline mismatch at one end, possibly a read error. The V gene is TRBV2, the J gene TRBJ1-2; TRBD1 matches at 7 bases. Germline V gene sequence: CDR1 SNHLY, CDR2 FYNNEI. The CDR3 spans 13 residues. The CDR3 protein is CAGSETGTDGYTF. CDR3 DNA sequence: TGTGCCGGCAGTGAAACAGGGACAGATGGCTACACCTTC.

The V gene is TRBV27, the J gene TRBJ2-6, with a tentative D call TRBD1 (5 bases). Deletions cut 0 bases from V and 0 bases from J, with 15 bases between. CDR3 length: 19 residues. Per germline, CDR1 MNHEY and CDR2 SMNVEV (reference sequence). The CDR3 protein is CASSLSLWQGRSGANVLTF. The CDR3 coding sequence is TGTGCCAGCAGTTTATCTTTGTGGCAGGGCCGCTCTGGGGCCAACGTCCTGACTTTC. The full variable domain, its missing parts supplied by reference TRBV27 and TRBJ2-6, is EAQVTQNPRYLITVTGKKLTVTCSQNMNHEYMSWYRQDPGLGLRQIYYSMNVEVTDKGDVPEGYKVSRKEKRNFPLILESPSPNQTSLYFCASSLSLWQGRSGANVLTFGAGSRLTVL.

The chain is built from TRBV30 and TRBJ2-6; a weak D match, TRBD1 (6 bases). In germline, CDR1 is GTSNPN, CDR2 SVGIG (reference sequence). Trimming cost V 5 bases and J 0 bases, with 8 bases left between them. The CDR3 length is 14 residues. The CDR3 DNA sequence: TGTGCCTGGGGACAGCCCTCTGGGGCCAACGTCCTGACTTTC. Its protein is CAWGQPSGANVLTF.

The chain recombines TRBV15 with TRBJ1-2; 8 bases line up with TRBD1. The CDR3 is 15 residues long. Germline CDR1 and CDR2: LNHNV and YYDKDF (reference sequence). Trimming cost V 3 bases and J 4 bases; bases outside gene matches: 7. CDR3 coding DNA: TGTGCCACCAGCAGCCGGGACAGGCGGACCTATGGCTACACCTTC. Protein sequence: CATSSRDRRTYGYTF.

The chain's CDR3 is CASSLFGEREQFF. DNA for the CDR3: TGTGCCAGCAGCTTATTCGGGGAGCGTGAGCAGTTCTTC. J is TRBJ2-1 and V is TRBV9; a weak D match, TRBD2 (5 bases). CDR1 and CDR2 from the germline V gene are SGDLS and YYNGEE. V lost 4 bases and J 9 bases, leaving 14 bases between the germline ends. The CDR3 has 13 residues.

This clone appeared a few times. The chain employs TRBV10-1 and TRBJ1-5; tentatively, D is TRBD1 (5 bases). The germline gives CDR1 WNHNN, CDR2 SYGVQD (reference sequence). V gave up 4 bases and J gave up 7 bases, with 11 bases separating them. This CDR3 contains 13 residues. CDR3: CASSVGRDQPQHF. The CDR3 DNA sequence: TGCGCCAGCAGTGTGGGTAGGGACCAGCCCCAGCATTTT.

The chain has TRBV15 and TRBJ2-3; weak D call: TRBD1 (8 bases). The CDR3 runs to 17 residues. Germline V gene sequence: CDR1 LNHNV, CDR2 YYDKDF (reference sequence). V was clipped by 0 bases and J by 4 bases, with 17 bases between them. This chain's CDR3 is CATSRDRRQGRADTQYF. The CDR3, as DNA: TGTGCCACCAGCAGAGACCGACGACAGGGGAGGGCAGATACGCAGTATTTT.

The CDR3 spells CASSLVGPPYPSTDTQYF. CDR3 DNA sequence: TGTGCCAGCAGCTTAGTCGGGCCGCCTTATCCTAGCACAGATACGCAGTATTTT. The chain is built from TRBV11-2 and TRBJ2-3; D remains ambiguous. Looked up from germline, CDR1 is SGHAT and CDR2 is FQNNGV. The CDR3 runs 18 residues. The V gene lost 1 base and the J gene lost 0 bases, with 17 bases spanning the gap. The whole variable domain, remainder taken from reference TRBV11-2 and TRBJ2-3, is EAGVAQSPRYKIIEKRQSVAFWCNPISGHATLYWYQQILGQGPKLLIQFQNNGVVDDSQLPKDRFSAERLKGVDSTLKIQPAKLEDSAVYLCASSLVGPPYPSTDTQYFGPGTRLTVL.

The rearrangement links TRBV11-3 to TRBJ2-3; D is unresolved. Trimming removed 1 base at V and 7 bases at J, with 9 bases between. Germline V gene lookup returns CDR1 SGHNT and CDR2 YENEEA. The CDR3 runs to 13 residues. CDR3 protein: CASSLVSENTQYF. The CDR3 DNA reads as TGTGCCAGCAGCTTAGTATCAGAGAATACGCAGTATTTT.

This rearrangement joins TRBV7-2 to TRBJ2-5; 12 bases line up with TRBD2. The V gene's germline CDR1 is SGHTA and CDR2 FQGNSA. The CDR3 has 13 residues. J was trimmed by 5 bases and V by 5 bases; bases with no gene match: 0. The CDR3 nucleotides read TGTGCCAGCAGCACTAGCGGGGGGGAGACCCAGTACTTC. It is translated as CASSTSGGETQYF.

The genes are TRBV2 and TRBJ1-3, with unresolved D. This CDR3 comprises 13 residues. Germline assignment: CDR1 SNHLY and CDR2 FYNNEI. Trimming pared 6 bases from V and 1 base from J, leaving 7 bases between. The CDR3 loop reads CASSQLSGNTIYF. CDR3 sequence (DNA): TGTGCCAGCAGCCAGCTATCTGGAAACACCATATATTTT. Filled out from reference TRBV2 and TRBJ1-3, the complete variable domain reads EPEVTQTPSHQVTQMGQEVILRCVPISNHLYFYWYRQILGQKVEFLVSFYNNEISEKSEIFDDQFSVERPDGSNFTLKIRSTKLEDSAMYFCASSQLSGNTIYFGEGSWLTVV.

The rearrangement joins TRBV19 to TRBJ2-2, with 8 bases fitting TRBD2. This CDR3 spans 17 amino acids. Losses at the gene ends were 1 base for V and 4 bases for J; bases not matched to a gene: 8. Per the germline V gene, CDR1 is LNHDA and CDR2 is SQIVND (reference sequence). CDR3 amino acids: CASSIVGGATGTGELFF. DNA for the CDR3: TGTGCCAGTAGTATAGTCGGGGGGGCCACGGGCACCGGGGAGCTGTTTTTT.

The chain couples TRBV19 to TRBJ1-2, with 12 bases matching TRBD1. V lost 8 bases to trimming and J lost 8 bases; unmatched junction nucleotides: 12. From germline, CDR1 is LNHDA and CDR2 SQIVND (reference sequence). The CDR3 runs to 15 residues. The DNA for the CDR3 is TGTGCCAGTCAGACTCTGGGACAGGGGGCTCGAGGCTACACCTTC. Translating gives CASQTLGQGARGYTF.

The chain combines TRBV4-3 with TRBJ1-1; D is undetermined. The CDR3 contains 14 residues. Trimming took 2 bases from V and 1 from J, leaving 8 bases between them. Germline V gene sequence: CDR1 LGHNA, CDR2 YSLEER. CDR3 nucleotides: TGCGCCAGCAGCCAAAGAGGCGGGAACACTGAAGCTTTCTTT. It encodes CASSQRGGNTEAFF.

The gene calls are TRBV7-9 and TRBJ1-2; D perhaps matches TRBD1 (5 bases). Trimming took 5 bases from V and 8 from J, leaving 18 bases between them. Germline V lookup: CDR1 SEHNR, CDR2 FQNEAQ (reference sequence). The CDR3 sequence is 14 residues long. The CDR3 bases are TGTGCCAGCAGCCCGACTCAGGACACCGGAGGCTACACCTTC. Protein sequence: CASSPTQDTGGYTF.